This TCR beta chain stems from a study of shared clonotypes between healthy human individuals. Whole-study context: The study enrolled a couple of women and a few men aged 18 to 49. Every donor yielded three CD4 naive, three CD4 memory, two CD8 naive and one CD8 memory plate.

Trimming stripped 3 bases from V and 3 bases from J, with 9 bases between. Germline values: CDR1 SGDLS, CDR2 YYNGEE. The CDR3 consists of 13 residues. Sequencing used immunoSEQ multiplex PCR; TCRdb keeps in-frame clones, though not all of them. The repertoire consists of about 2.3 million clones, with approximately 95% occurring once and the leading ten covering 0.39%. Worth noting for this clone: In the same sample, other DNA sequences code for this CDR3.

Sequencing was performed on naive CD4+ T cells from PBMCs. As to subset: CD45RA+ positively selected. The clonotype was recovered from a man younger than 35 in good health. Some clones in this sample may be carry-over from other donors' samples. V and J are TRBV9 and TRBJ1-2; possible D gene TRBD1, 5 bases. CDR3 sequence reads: CASSATVDYGYTF. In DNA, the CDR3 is TGTGCCAGCAGCGCGACAGTAGACTATGGCTACACCTTC.